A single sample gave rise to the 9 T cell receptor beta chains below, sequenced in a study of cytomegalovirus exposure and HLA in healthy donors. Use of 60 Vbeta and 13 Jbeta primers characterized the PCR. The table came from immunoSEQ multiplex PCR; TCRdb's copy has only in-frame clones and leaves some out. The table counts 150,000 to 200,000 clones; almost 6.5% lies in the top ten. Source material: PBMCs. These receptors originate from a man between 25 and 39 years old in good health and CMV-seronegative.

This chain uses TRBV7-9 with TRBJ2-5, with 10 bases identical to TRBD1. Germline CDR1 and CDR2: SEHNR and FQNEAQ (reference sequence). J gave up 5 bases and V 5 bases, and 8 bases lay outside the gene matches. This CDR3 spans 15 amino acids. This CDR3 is CASSPRDRGVETQYF. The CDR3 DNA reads TGTGCCAGCAGCCCCCGGGACAGGGGTGTCGAGACCCAGTACTTC.

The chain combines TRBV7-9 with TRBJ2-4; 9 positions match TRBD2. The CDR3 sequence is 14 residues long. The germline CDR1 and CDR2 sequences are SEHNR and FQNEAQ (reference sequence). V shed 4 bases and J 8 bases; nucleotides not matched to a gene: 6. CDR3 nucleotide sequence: TGTGCCAGCAGCTCTCGCCGCGGGGGGGACATTCAGTACTTC. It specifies CASSSRRGGDIQYF.

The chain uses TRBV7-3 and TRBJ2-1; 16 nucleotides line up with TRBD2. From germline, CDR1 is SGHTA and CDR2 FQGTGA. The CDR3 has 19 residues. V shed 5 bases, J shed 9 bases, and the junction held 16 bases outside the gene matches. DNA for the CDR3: TGTGCCAGCAGCCCTTTCCCGGACCTGGGACTAGCGGGAGGGAGTGAGCAGTTCTTC. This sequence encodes CASSPFPDLGLAGGSEQFF.

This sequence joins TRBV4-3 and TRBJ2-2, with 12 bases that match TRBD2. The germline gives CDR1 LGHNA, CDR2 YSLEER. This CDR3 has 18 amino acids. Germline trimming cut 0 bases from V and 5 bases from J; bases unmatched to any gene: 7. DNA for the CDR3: TGCGCCAGCAGCCAAGATATACTAGCGGGGGGCAGGACCGGGGAGCTGTTTTTT. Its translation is CASSQDILAGGRTGELFF.

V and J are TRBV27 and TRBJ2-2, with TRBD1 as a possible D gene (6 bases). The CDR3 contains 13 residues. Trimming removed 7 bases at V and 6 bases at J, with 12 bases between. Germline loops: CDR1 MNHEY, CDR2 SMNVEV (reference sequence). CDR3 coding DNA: TGTGCCAGCAATAAACAGGGTGCCGGGGAGCTGTTTTTT. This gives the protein CASNKQGAGELFF.

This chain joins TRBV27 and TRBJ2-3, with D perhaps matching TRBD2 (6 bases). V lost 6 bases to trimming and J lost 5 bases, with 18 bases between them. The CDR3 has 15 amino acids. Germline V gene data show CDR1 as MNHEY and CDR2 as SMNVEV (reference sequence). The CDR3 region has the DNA TGTGCCAGCAGGAGAGCGGGTTCTCCCGGAGATACGCAGTATTTT. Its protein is CASRRAGSPGDTQYF.

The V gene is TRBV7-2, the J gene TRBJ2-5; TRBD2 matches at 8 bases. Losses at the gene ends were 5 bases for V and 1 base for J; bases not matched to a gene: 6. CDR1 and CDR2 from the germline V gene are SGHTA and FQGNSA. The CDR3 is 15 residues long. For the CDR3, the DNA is TGTGCCAGCAGCCTATATACTAGCGGCCAAGAGACCCAGTACTTC. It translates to CASSLYTSGQETQYF. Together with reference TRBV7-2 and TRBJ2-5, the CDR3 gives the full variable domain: GAGVSQSPSNKVTEKGKDVELRCDPISGHTALYWYRQSLGQGLEFLIYFQGNSAPDKSGLPSDRFSAERTGGSVSTLTIQRTQQEDSAVYLCASSLYTSGQETQYFGPGTRLLVL.

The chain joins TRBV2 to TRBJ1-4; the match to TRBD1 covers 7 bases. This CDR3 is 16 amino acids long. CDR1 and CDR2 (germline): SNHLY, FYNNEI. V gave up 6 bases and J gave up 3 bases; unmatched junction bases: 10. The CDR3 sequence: CASRIQGSGANEKLFF. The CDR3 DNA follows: TGTGCCAGCAGGATACAGGGGAGCGGCGCTAATGAAAAACTGTTTTTT. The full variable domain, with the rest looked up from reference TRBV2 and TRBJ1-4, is EPEVTQTPSHQVTQMGQEVILRCVPISNHLYFYWYRQILGQKVEFLVSFYNNEISEKSEIFDDQFSVERPDGSNFTLKIRSTKLEDSAMYFCASRIQGSGANEKLFFGSGTQLSVL.

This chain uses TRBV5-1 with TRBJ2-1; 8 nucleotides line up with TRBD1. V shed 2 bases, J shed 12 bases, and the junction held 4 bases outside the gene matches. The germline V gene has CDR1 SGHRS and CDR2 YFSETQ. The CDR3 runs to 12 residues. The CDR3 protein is CASSLGDRGQFF. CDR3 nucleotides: TGCGCCAGCAGCTTAGGCGACAGGGGGCAGTTCTTC.